The subject of this entry is one T cell receptor (beta chain). These data come from a study of blood T cell repertoires in COVID-19. About the study: There were acute and convalescent COVID-19 samples, and they came from the United States, Italy and Spain.

V shed 2 bases and J shed 11 bases, with 15 bases lying between them. This CDR3 contains 13 residues. Germline V gene lookup returns CDR1 MDHEN and CDR2 SYDVKM. Living in roughly 25 US areas, the participants were between 18 and 89 years of age. In the original workflow: Reference gene primer amplification gave nucleated cell count estimates. The method was immunoSEQ multiplex PCR; TCRdb's version includes in-frame clones alone and lacks a portion of them. Clone size and the V and J calls come from that table; the DNA yielded D and trimming. The repertoire consists of a few hundred thousand clones, with approximately 85% occurring once and the leading ten covering 1.9%.

The TCR originated in a woman between 45 and 60 years old who had recovered from COVID-19. This chain links TRBV28 with TRBJ1-1, with D tentatively TRBD1 (5 bases). Sequenced: PBMCs or T cells enriched from blood (not recorded which). The CDR3 nucleotides read TGTGCCAGCAGTTTACCACAGGTCTTGGGGGCTTTCTTT. Amino acids: CASSLPQVLGAFF. Full variable domain (missing parts from reference TRBV28 and TRBJ1-1): DVKVTQSSRYLVKRTGEKVFLECVQDMDHENMFWYRQDPGLGLRLIYFSYDVKMKEKGDIPEGYSVSREKKERFSLILESASTNQTSMYLCASSLPQVLGAFFGQGTRLTVV.